This is a list of T cell receptor beta chains from one sample in a study of T cell responses to AZD1222 COVID-19 vaccine. The table came from immunoSEQ multiplex PCR; TCRdb's copy has only in-frame clones and leaves some out. The data show about 93,000 clones, around 89% seen once. Sample: peripheral blood, taken 28 days after the second AZD1222 dose. All receptors derive from an adult who received the AZD1222 COVID-19 vaccine. The CDR3 runs from the conserved cysteine through the conserved F or W. Fields, in order: V gene, J gene, CDR3 protein.

V gene: TRBV3-1/TRBV3-2; J gene: TRBJ1-4; CDR3 protein: CASSPDLSWEKLFF
V gene: TRBV6-4; J gene: TRBJ2-1; CDR3 protein: CASSEGSSNEQFF
V gene: TRBV7-6; J gene: TRBJ2-5; CDR3 protein: CASSYRRPRGGETQYF
V gene: TRBV2; J gene: TRBJ1-2; CDR3 protein: CASSQASGGYGYTF
V gene: TRBV4-3; J gene: TRBJ2-1; CDR3 protein: CASSQDPGGGANEQFF
V gene: TRBV9; J gene: TRBJ1-1; CDR3 protein: CASSQSPGTGFTEAFF
V gene: TRBV7-2; J gene: TRBJ2-7; CDR3 protein: CASSLIRLASYEQYF
V gene: TRBV30; J gene: TRBJ2-2; CDR3 protein: CAWSYPLAGANTGELFF
V gene: TRBV21-1; J gene: TRBJ2-1; CDR3 protein: CASSKSLSGTGFYNEQFF
V gene: TRBV10-1; J gene: TRBJ1-6; CDR3 protein: CASTLTGVVTCNNSPLHF
V gene: TRBV5-6; J gene: TRBJ2-7; CDR3 protein: CASSLSSYEQYF
V gene: TRBV29-1; J gene: TRBJ1-2; CDR3 protein: CSGGTGAGYTF
V gene: TRBV11-2; J gene: TRBJ2-5; CDR3 protein: CASSLNPAGGETQYF
V gene: TRBV24-1; J gene: TRBJ2-1; CDR3 protein: CATSPSGLAGGSSYNEQFF
V gene: TRBV6-2/TRBV6-3; J gene: TRBJ2-7; CDR3 protein: CASSRDGTGAYEQYF
V gene: TRBV7-9; J gene: TRBJ2-3; CDR3 protein: CASSSPEELPQYF
V gene: TRBV28; J gene: TRBJ1-6; CDR3 protein: CASSYAYRARNSPLHF
V gene: TRBV10-3; J gene: TRBJ2-1; CDR3 protein: CAISRLGVDNEQFF
V gene: TRBV11-2; J gene: TRBJ1-5; CDR3 protein: CASSQAQGRGSNQPQHF
V gene: TRBV18; J gene: TRBJ2-3; CDR3 protein: CASSPQLAGDTQYF
V gene: TRBV6-1; J gene: TRBJ1-1; CDR3 protein: CASSDLKAFF
V gene: TRBV7-6; J gene: TRBJ1-1; CDR3 protein: CASSLYQGGNTEAFF
V gene: TRBV2; J gene: TRBJ2-3; CDR3 protein: CASRGGSSTDTQYF
V gene: TRBV6-5; J gene: TRBJ1-2; CDR3 protein: CASSHPSGSYGYTF
V gene: TRBV19; J gene: TRBJ2-3; CDR3 protein: CASTLGSSGGGDTQYF
V gene: TRBV30; J gene: TRBJ1-5; CDR3 protein: CAWSRYSNQPQHF
V gene: TRBV4-2; J gene: TRBJ2-3; CDR3 protein: CASSQALWDRGPDTQYF
V gene: TRBV6-5; J gene: TRBJ1-1; CDR3 protein: CASRGLLNTEAFF
V gene: TRBV10-2; J gene: TRBJ1-1; CDR3 protein: CASSEGTEGLNTEAFF
V gene: TRBV24-1; J gene: TRBJ2-1; CDR3 protein: CATSANVGNEQFF
V gene: TRBV7-2; J gene: TRBJ1-5; CDR3 protein: CASSRSQGAGQQPQHF
V gene: TRBV7-7; J gene: TRBJ2-1; CDR3 protein: CASSPLRSGLGSYNEQFF
V gene: TRBV7-8; J gene: TRBJ2-6; CDR3 protein: CASSLPPAVTGANVLTF
V gene: TRBV11-2; J gene: TRBJ2-7; CDR3 protein: CASSTTNYEQYF
V gene: TRBV5-8; J gene: TRBJ1-2; CDR3 protein: CASSPGTVGYGYTF
V gene: TRBV19; J gene: TRBJ2-1; CDR3 protein: CASNSGSRYNEQFF
V gene: TRBV5-6; J gene: TRBJ2-6; CDR3 protein: CASSLGISGANVLTF
V gene: TRBV7-2; J gene: TRBJ2-1; CDR3 protein: CASSFVRNEQFF
V gene: TRBV7-6; J gene: TRBJ2-3; CDR3 protein: CASSLFASGTSGSMYNDTQYF
V gene: TRBV5-4; J gene: TRBJ1-2; CDR3 protein: CASSPGQLNYGYTF
V gene: TRBV30; J gene: TRBJ1-3; CDR3 protein: CAWSVPGGNTIYF
V gene: TRBV7-6; J gene: TRBJ2-1; CDR3 protein: CASSQNPLGSYNEQFF
V gene: TRBV12-3/TRBV12-4; J gene: TRBJ1-1; CDR3 protein: CASTAVNTEAFF